The 14 T cell receptor beta chains given below trace back to one sample, sequenced in a study of OX40 agonist ivuxolimab in advanced cancers. Assay used: immunoSEQ multiplex PCR; TCRdb lists only in-frame clones, some missing. The sample has 35,000 to 40,000 clones, about 80% seen once. The starting material was CD4+ or CD8+ T cells sorted from blood, obtained in a trial of the OX40 agonist ivuxolimab. The origin of the receptors is an adult with an advanced solid tumor such as melanoma, head and neck, liver or kidney cancer.

This clone was picked up a small number of times. The chain carries TRBV28 and TRBJ1-6; 7 positions match TRBD1. The CDR3 is 13 residues long. Germline V gene lookup returns CDR1 MDHEN and CDR2 SYDVKM. The trim removed 6 bases at V and 13 bases at J, leaving 9 bases unmatched. CDR3 loop: CASSLQGLDPLHF. The DNA for the CDR3 is TGTGCCAGCAGCCTACAGGGGCTTGATCCCCTCCACTTT.

In DNA form, the CDR3 reads TGTGCCAGCAGCCTAAAGACTAGCGGGAGAAATGAGCAGTTCTTC. Its translation is CASSLKTSGRNEQFF. The chain recombines TRBV7-9 with TRBJ2-1, with 12 bases aligning to TRBD2. The CDR3 spans 15 residues. The V segment lost 5 bases and the J segment 7 bases; nucleotides outside the gene matches: 6. Germline CDR1 SEHNR, CDR2 FQNEAQ (reference sequence).

The chain joins TRBV7-2 to TRBJ2-5, with D hard to call. Germline V gives CDR1 SGHTA, CDR2 FQGNSA. The CDR3 spans 15 residues. Deletions cut 2 bases from V and 5 bases from J, with 15 bases between. The CDR3 DNA sequence: TGTGCCAGCAGCTTAAGTAATGGTAACCTGGAGACCCAGTACTTC. Amino acids: CASSLSNGNLETQYF.

The chain combines TRBV25-1 with TRBJ1-3; TRBD1 matches 7 bases. The ends lost 5 bases at V and 0 bases at J; junction bases unmatched: 4. This CDR3 comprises 15 residues. Germline values: CDR1 MGHDK, CDR2 SYGVNS. The CDR3 nucleotides are TGTGCCAGCAGTCAGGGGGGACGCTCTGGAAACACCATATATTTT. Its translation is CASSQGGRSGNTIYF.

This clone was found a few times. The chain is built from TRBV15 and TRBJ2-7; 7 bases are shared with TRBD1. The trim removed 4 bases at V and 0 bases at J, leaving 6 bases unmatched. This CDR3 comprises 15 residues. Germline CDR1 and CDR2: LNHNV and YYDKDF (reference sequence). CDR3 loop: CATSTDRELSYEQYF. The CDR3 DNA is TGTGCCACCAGCACTGACAGGGAGCTCTCCTACGAGCAGTACTTC.

This rearrangement joins TRBV4-2 to TRBJ2-4; 10 bases line up with TRBD1. Germline V gene sequence: CDR1 LGHNA, CDR2 YNFKEQ. Trimming cost V 1 base and J 6 bases; bases outside gene matches: 3. The CDR3 length is 15 residues. CDR3 protein: CASSQAWDRGNIQYF. The CDR3 region has the DNA TGTGCCAGCAGCCAAGCGTGGGACAGGGGAAACATTCAGTACTTC.

This clone appeared a single time. The chain employs TRBV5-5 and TRBJ2-1; no definite D call. Between the trimmed V and J ends, which lost 0 bases and 6 bases, there was a span of 7 bases. This CDR3 is built from 13 residues. Germline V gene lookup returns CDR1 SGHKS and CDR2 YYEKEE (reference sequence). The DNA for the CDR3 is TGTGCCAGCAGCTTGGCTAGTCCCAATGAGCAGTTCTTC. Translated, it gives CASSLASPNEQFF.

The chain joins TRBV15 to TRBJ1-6, with TRBD1 matching 8 bases. Trimming took 0 bases from V and 9 from J; bases not matched to a gene: 7. CDR1 is LNHNV, CDR2 YYDKDF, per germline (reference sequence). This CDR3 region has 16 residues. The CDR3 spells CATSRERTGSRSPLHF. The CDR3 DNA reads TGTGCCACCAGCAGAGAGAGGACAGGGTCTCGTTCACCCCTCCACTTT. Combining the CDR3 with reference TRBV15 and TRBJ1-6 gives the whole variable domain DAMVIQNPRYQVTQFGKPVTLSCSQTLNHNVMYWYQQKSSQAPKLLFHYYDKDFNNEADTPDNFQSRRPNTSFCFLDIRSPGLGDTAMYLCATSRERTGSRSPLHFGNGTRLTVT.

This clone was counted only a few times. CDR3 in DNA: TGTGCCAGTAGTGGTACGGGGGTTTTAGGCACTGAAGCTTTCTTT. Residues: CASSGTGVLGTEAFF. This sequence joins TRBV19 and TRBJ1-1; D possibly corresponds to TRBD1 (5 bases). This CDR3 is 15 amino acids long. Looked up from germline, CDR1 is LNHDA and CDR2 is SQIVND (reference sequence). Deletions cut 5 bases from V and 4 bases from J, with 17 bases between.

The chain has TRBV28 and TRBJ1-2; D unclear. Trimming took 10 bases from V and 7 from J, leaving 16 bases between them. The CDR3 has 12 residues. Germline V CDR1 and CDR2: MDHEN, SYDVKM. The CDR3 is CAILDGVSGYTF. DNA of the CDR3: TGTGCCATCCTGGACGGAGTGAGTGGCTACACCTTC.

This clone showed up just once. The rearrangement uses TRBV27 and TRBJ2-2; D is perhaps TRBD2 (5 bases). The CDR3 length is 14 residues. V was trimmed by 7 bases and J by 5 bases, leaving 14 bases between them. The germline V gene encodes CDR1 MNHEY and CDR2 SMNVEV (reference sequence). The CDR3 coding sequence is TGTGCCAGCAAAGAGGGAAGTTGGACCGGGGAGCTGTTTTTT. Its translation: CASKEGSWTGELFF.

This sequence joins TRBV19 and TRBJ2-1; D possibly matches TRBD1 or TRBD2 (5 bases each). With 8 bases removed from V and 8 bases from J, the gap between germline ends came to 22 bases. Germline CDR1 reads LNHDA; CDR2 reads SQIVND (reference sequence). There are 15 residues in the CDR3. The CDR3: CASFNPGTVPDEQFF. CDR3 nucleotides: TGTGCCAGTTTTAATCCCGGGACGGTGCCAGATGAGCAGTTCTTC.

This sequence joins TRBV28 and TRBJ2-7; D unclear. Trimming left V 3 bases short and J 3 bases short, with 9 bases between. CDR1 is MDHEN, CDR2 SYDVKM, per germline. This CDR3 comprises 13 residues. CDR3 in amino acids: CASSFKRYYEQYF. The CDR3 bases are TGTGCCAGCAGTTTTAAGCGCTACTACGAGCAGTACTTC.

The chain employs TRBV2 and TRBJ1-2; tentatively, D is TRBD1 (5 bases). The CDR3 sequence is 13 residues long. Trimming stripped 5 bases from V and 5 bases from J, with 12 bases between. Germline V gives CDR1 SNHLY, CDR2 FYNNEI. CDR3 DNA sequence: TGTGCCAGCAGTTTTACACAGGATTATGGCTACACCTTC. Translating gives CASSFTQDYGYTF.